This T cell receptor beta chain emerged from a study of T cells in Graves' hyperthyroidism and ophthalmopathy. Authors of the study amplified TCR beta CDR3 regions from RNA transcripts. An initial round of RT-PCR targeting the TCR CDR3 relied on the HTBI primer set. TCRdb used MiXCR to reprocess the multiplex PCR reads, holding one entry per CDR3 protein. Among hundreds of thousands of distinct CDR3 sequences, roughly 14% were seen once, and the ten largest hold 13%. The TCR originated in a man aged 18 to 35 with Graves' ophthalmopathy. Sample: blood.

CDR3 in DNA: TGCGCCAGCAGCCAAGTAGCGGCCTCCTACAATGAGCAGTTCTTC. Translated, it gives CASSQVAASYNEQFF. This chain links TRBV4-1 with TRBJ2-1; D is possibly TRBD2 (6 bases). CDR1 is MGHRA and CDR2 is YSYEKL in the germline V gene. V shed 1 base and J shed 0 bases, with 7 bases lying between them. The CDR3 is 15 residues long.